A selection of T cell receptor beta chains follows, all from one sample in a study of shared clonotypes between healthy human individuals. The assay was immunoSEQ multiplex PCR, and TCRdb's table has in-frame clones only and misses some. The sample lists around 1 million clones; around three quarters were seen once. Sequencing used memory CD4+ T cells sorted from blood. The source of these receptors is a man between 18 and 35 years old in good health. Both conserved end residues are part of each CDR3. Fields, in order: clone size, D gene, V gene, J gene, CDR3 protein, CDR3 DNA. A D gene is named only where the DNA matches it firmly. Only part of the rows carry a size: once, few, many, or a class if the clone is expanded.

>-|-|TRBV6-1|TRBJ1-1
CASTVGNTEAFF
TGTGCCAGCACGGTTGGAAACACTGAAGCTTTCTTT
>-|-|TRBV9|TRBJ2-7
CASSVDPSSYEQYF
TGTGCCAGCAGCGTAGACCCGAGCTCCTACGAGCAGTACTTC
>-|-|TRBV7-2|TRBJ1-4
CASSLYGVSGGVDEKLFF
TGTGCCAGCAGCTTATATGGTGTATCTGGGGGCGTTGATGAAAAACTGTTTTTT
>-|-|TRBV10-3|TRBJ2-1
CAISGGLGWDNEQFF
TGTGCCATCAGTGGGGGACTGGGGTGGGACAATGAGCAGTTCTTC
>-|-|TRBV6-4|TRBJ1-5
CASSDSGVRGGQPQHF
TGTGCCAGCAGTGACTCAGGAGTGAGGGGAGGCCAGCCCCAGCATTTT
>-|TRBD1|TRBV7-2|TRBJ2-3
CASSLVGGPDTQYF
TGTGCCAGCAGCTTAGTAGGGGGCCCAGATACGCAGTATTTT
>-|-|TRBV7-2|TRBJ2-5
CASSLGQMETQYF
TGTGCCAGCAGCTTAGGACAGATGGAGACCCAGTACTTC
>once|TRBD2|TRBV5-1|TRBJ2-7
CASSLAGRGASYEQYF
TGCGCCAGCAGCTTGGCCGGGCGGGGGGCCTCCTACGAGCAGTACTTC
>-|-|TRBV28|TRBJ1-5
CASRGSESGDNQPQHF
TGTGCCAGCAGGGGATCGGAGTCAGGTGATAATCAGCCCCAGCATTTT
>-|-|TRBV30|TRBJ1-1
CAWKWGALTEAFF
TGTGCCTGGAAGTGGGGGGCGCTAACTGAAGCTTTCTTT
>-|-|TRBV29-1|TRBJ2-2
CSAAADGTGELFF
TGCAGCGCTGCCGCGGACGGCACCGGAGAGCTGTTTTTT
>-|TRBD1|TRBV19|TRBJ1-1
CASSIWTGGTEAFF
TGTGCCAGTAGTATATGGACAGGGGGCACTGAAGCTTTCTTT
>few|TRBD2|TRBV5-6|TRBJ2-1
CASSLYSGNYNEQFF
TGTGCCAGCAGCTTGTACAGCGGGAACTACAATGAGCAGTTCTTC
>-|-|TRBV9|TRBJ2-7
CASSRGTNYEQYF
TGTGCCAGCAGCCGAGGGACGAACTACGAGCAGTACTTC
>-|-|TRBV5-1|TRBJ2-4
CASSSSGLGWENIQYF
TGCGCCAGCAGCTCCTCCGGATTGGGGTGGGAAAACATTCAGTACTTC